The rows below give T cell receptor beta chains drawn from one sample of a study of T-cell reconstitution after alpha-beta-depleted transplantation in children. TCRdb used MiXCR to reprocess the PCR reads, holding one entry per CDR3 protein. The sample yields approximately 230,000 distinct CDR3 sequences, about 24% seen once. Sample: PBMCs, mostly from graft donor cells, taken 360 days after TCRalphabeta/CD19-depleted stem cell transplant. These receptors were taken from a female patient between 2 and 15 years old who had a stem cell transplant for congenital amegakaryocytic thrombocytopenia, so the T cells may come from the graft donor. Both conserved end residues are part of each CDR3. D genes are given only for firm matches. A row's size may be missing; if present it is once, few, many or a size class.

j_call	v_call	d_call	clone_size	cdr3_nt	cdr3_aa
TRBJ2-7	TRBV20-1	NA	NA	TGCAGTGTAACTGGCGGAAAGTACGAGCAGTACTTC	CSVTGGKYEQYF
TRBJ2-5	TRBV20-1	TRBD2	few	TGCAGTGCGCCACTAGCGGGAGAAGAGACCCAGTACTTC	CSAPLAGEETQYF
TRBJ1-2	TRBV10-3	NA	few	TGTGCCATCAGTGGAGGGACATTCTACACCTTC	CAISGGTFYTF
TRBJ2-7	TRBV28	NA	NA	TGTGCCAGCAGTCCTCCTATCTACGAGCAGTACTTC	CASSPPIYEQYF
TRBJ2-1	TRBV12-3/TRBV12-4	NA	many	TGTGCCAGCAGTTTAAACGGAAACTACAATGAGCAGTTCTTC	CASSLNGNYNEQFF
TRBJ2-3	TRBV5-8	NA	few	TGTGCCAGCACCACAGGTCCCGACACAGATACGCAGTATTTT	CASTTGPDTDTQYF
TRBJ2-7	TRBV2	TRBD2	NA	TGTGCCAGCAGGACCCTCGGACTAGCGGGAGATGTCGAGCAGTACTTC	CASRTLGLAGDVEQYF
TRBJ1-3	TRBV7-2	NA	NA	TGTGCCAGCAGCTTAAGCGTTAAACGGGCCTATTTATTTGGAAACACCATATATTTT	CASSLSVKRAYLFGNTIYF
TRBJ1-4	TRBV6-1	NA	NA	TGTGCCAGCAGGGAACCCTACGCTAATGAAAAACTGTTTTTT	CASREPYANEKLFF
TRBJ2-4	TRBV19	NA	few	TGTGCCAGTAGTATTTTTAGCGGAGCCAAAAACATTCAGTACTTC	CASSIFSGAKNIQYF
TRBJ1-4	TRBV5-1	TRBD1	few	TGCGCCAGCAGCTCAGGGACAGCGGATGAAAAACTGTTTTTT	CASSSGTADEKLFF
TRBJ1-1	TRBV12-3/TRBV12-4	NA	NA	TGTGCCAGCAGTTTTGGTTCCCCCATGGGGACTGAAGCTTTCTTT	CASSFGSPMGTEAFF
TRBJ2-7	TRBV9	NA	NA	TGTGCCAGCAGCGTAGGGTCATGGCAAGCCTACGAGCAGTACTTC	CASSVGSWQAYEQYF
TRBJ2-5	TRBV29-1	NA	few	TGCAGCGCCCGGGACCTGAGCCGTGAGACCCAGTACTTC	CSARDLSRETQYF
TRBJ2-1	TRBV7-3	NA	many	TGTGCCAGCAGCTTACTGGGGACGCCCTACAATGAGCAGTTCTTC	CASSLLGTPYNEQFF
TRBJ2-1	TRBV4-2	NA	NA	TGTGCCAGCAGCCCCCGAGAGGGCATCTTCTACAATGAGCAGTTCTTC	CASSPREGIFYNEQFF
TRBJ2-1	TRBV20-1	TRBD2	NA	TGCAGTGTAGCGGGAGAGTCCTACAATGAGCAGTTCTTC	CSVAGESYNEQFF
TRBJ1-5	TRBV6-2/TRBV6-3	TRBD1	once	TGTGCCAGCAGTGGACTCCCACAGGGGGCCCATCAGCCCCAGCATTTT	CASSGLPQGAHQPQHF
TRBJ2-2	TRBV20-1	TRBD2	few	TGCAGTGCTAGAGGGACTAGCTACACCGGGGAGCTGTTTTTT	CSARGTSYTGELFF
TRBJ1-1	TRBV5-1	NA	NA	TGCGCCAGCAGCTCCTTGGATGGCACTGAAGCTTTCTTT	CASSSLDGTEAFF
TRBJ1-1	TRBV12-3/TRBV12-4	TRBD1	few	TGTGCCAGCAGTTTAGCACCGGGACAGGGAGGGACTGAAGCTTTCTTT	CASSLAPGQGGTEAFF
TRBJ1-1	TRBV2	TRBD1	NA	TGTGCCCGCCGAAGCCCAGGGGACAGAAAAGCTTTCTTT	CARRSPGDRKAFF
TRBJ2-3	TRBV5-1	NA	few	TGCGCCAGCAGCTTGGATCTAGAAACAGATACGCAGTATTTT	CASSLDLETDTQYF
TRBJ2-1	TRBV4-2	TRBD2	NA	TGTGCCAGCAGCCAACTATATTGGACTAGCGGACTCTACAATGAGCAGTTCTTC	CASSQLYWTSGLYNEQFF
TRBJ2-3	TRBV30	TRBD2	few	TGTGCCTGGAGGCCGGGACTAGCGCTTTATACGCAGTATTTT	CAWRPGLALYTQYF
TRBJ2-1	TRBV24-1	NA	NA	TGTGCCACCTGTGATTCCGGGACATTTGAGCAGTTCTTC	CATCDSGTFEQFF
TRBJ2-3	TRBV15	NA	few	TGTGCCACCAGCACCTTAACCACAGATACGCAGTATTTT	CATSTLTTDTQYF
TRBJ2-3	TRBV9	NA	NA	TGTGCCAGCAGCCCCTTGGGGAGTCAAAACACAGATACGCAGTATTTT	CASSPLGSQNTDTQYF
TRBJ1-2	TRBV11-2	NA	few	TGTGCCAGCACCCCTCCACTGCCCAGTAGATATGGCTACACCTTC	CASTPPLPSRYGYTF
TRBJ2-5	TRBV12-3/TRBV12-4	NA	many	TGTGCCAGCAGTGTTTTGGCGATTCCAGGGACCCAGTACTTC	CASSVLAIPGTQYF
TRBJ2-3	TRBV2	TRBD2	NA	TGTGCCAGCATACGGGGCGGGGGGAAGGATACGCAGTATTTT	CASIRGGGKDTQYF
TRBJ1-1	TRBV5-1	NA	NA	TGCGCCAGCAGCCCAAAACAGGAGGGGGGTAAAGCTTTCTTT	CASSPKQEGGKAFF
TRBJ2-1	TRBV24-1	TRBD2	few	TGTGCCACCAGTGACCCCCGGGAGGGAGGGCATCATGAGCAGTTCTTC	CATSDPREGGHHEQFF
TRBJ2-4	TRBV6-2/TRBV6-3	NA	few	TGTGCCAGCAGTTACTTCGGGGTTTCCAAAAACATTCAGTACTTC	CASSYFGVSKNIQYF
TRBJ2-7	TRBV6-5	NA	NA	TGTGCCAGCAGTTCCGGAGGCGCAGGAAACCCCTACGAGCAGTACTTC	CASSSGGAGNPYEQYF
TRBJ2-3	TRBV10-3	NA	few	TGTGCCATCAGTGAGGGAGATACGCAGTATTTT	CAISEGDTQYF
TRBJ1-1	TRBV10-3	NA	many	TGTGCCATCAGTGATGGTCCGGGAGCTTTCTTT	CAISDGPGAFF
TRBJ2-5	TRBV7-2	TRBD2	few	TGTGCCAGCAGCTTATGGGCTAGCGGCCAAGAGACCCAGTACTTC	CASSLWASGQETQYF
TRBJ2-2	TRBV6-5	NA	few	TGTGCCAGCAGTTACGGCGTCGGGTGGACCGGGGAGCTGTTTTTT	CASSYGVGWTGELFF
TRBJ2-3	TRBV5-4	TRBD2	few	TGTGCCAGCAGTATAGCGGGAGAAACAGATACGCAGTATTTT	CASSIAGETDTQYF
TRBJ2-3	TRBV10-3	TRBD2	NA	TGTGCCATCAGTGACGGGGGGGGCAGAGCAGATACGCAGTATTTT	CAISDGGGRADTQYF
TRBJ2-3	TRBV20-1	NA	NA	TGCAGTGCTAGGGGGCCAGCCGGTTGGGATACGCAGTATTTT	CSARGPAGWDTQYF
TRBJ1-1	TRBV6-1	NA	NA	TGTGCCAGCAGTGAGCCGGGCTGGGGCTCCACTGAAGCTTTCTTT	CASSEPGWGSTEAFF
TRBJ1-6	TRBV20-1	NA	NA	TGCAGTGTTCGACAGGCGAGCTCCTATAATTCACCCCTCCACTTT	CSVRQASSYNSPLHF
TRBJ2-5	TRBV2	NA	NA	TGTGCCAGCAGTGACCCATTCCAAGAGACCCAGTACTTC	CASSDPFQETQYF
TRBJ2-5	TRBV4-1	NA	few	TGCGCCAGCAGCCAAGAACTGGCCAGGGTCCGGGAGACCCAGTACTTC	CASSQELARVRETQYF
TRBJ2-1	TRBV24-1	TRBD2	few	TGTGCCACCAGTGATTACACTAGCGGGGGGTTGGATGAGCAGTTCTTC	CATSDYTSGGLDEQFF
TRBJ2-3	TRBV5-8	TRBD2	few	TGTGCCAGCCGAACCGCCTGGCTAGCGGGAATCTCCGATACGCAGTATTTT	CASRTAWLAGISDTQYF
TRBJ1-5	TRBV7-6	NA	once	TGTGCCAGCAGCTTCGGAGGGCAAAGTCAGCCCCAGCATTTT	CASSFGGQSQPQHF
TRBJ2-3	TRBV3-1	TRBD2	NA	TGTGCCAGCAGCCACGGGACTAGCGGGGATACGCAGTATTTT	CASSHGTSGDTQYF
TRBJ2-5	TRBV20-1	TRBD2	NA	TGCAGTGCTAGAGATGACCTAGCGGGAGGGTTGGAGACCCAGTACTTC	CSARDDLAGGLETQYF
TRBJ2-5	TRBV29-1	NA	NA	TGCAGCGTTGACAGCGTGGAGACCCAGTACTTC	CSVDSVETQYF
TRBJ1-2	TRBV5-1	TRBD1	NA	TGCGCCAGCAGCTCGGCCATGACAGGGAGAGGCTACACCTTC	CASSSAMTGRGYTF